This is a list of T cell receptor beta chains from one sample in a study of CD8+ T cells in alopecia areata. Using immunoSEQ multiplex PCR, the repertoire was profiled, and TCRdb retains in-frame clones only, with some absent. The repertoire holds 150,000 to 200,000 clones, with roughly 50% as singletons. The sequencing sample was made of CD4+ T cells sorted from blood. The receptors here all came from a human donor in good health. CDR3s include the opening cysteine and the closing phenylalanine or tryptophan. Each record gives: J gene, D gene, clone size, V gene, CDR3 DNA, CDR3 protein. D genes are given only for firm matches. Where a row states a size, it is once, few, many or the class of an expanded clone; other rows omit it.

j_call: TRBJ2-3
d_call: -
clone_size: -
v_call: TRBV19
cdr3_nt: TGTGCCAGTAGTATGAGGGTCGGAGGCACAGATACGCAGTATTTT
cdr3_aa: CASSMRVGGTDTQYF

j_call: TRBJ1-2
d_call: -
clone_size: -
v_call: TRBV4-1
cdr3_nt: TGCGCCAGCAGCCACCCAGGGAACCAAAACTATGGCTACACCTTC
cdr3_aa: CASSHPGNQNYGYTF

j_call: TRBJ1-2
d_call: -
clone_size: -
v_call: TRBV29-1
cdr3_nt: TGCAGCGCGGGATCTGATGGCTACACCTTC
cdr3_aa: CSAGSDGYTF

j_call: TRBJ2-5
d_call: -
clone_size: -
v_call: TRBV6-6
cdr3_nt: TGTGCCAGCAGTCTGGACGGTCCTGGGAAGACCCAGTACTTC
cdr3_aa: CASSLDGPGKTQYF

j_call: TRBJ2-5
d_call: -
clone_size: -
v_call: TRBV11-2
cdr3_nt: TGTGCCAGCAGCTTGGATCTGGGTTCTTCGACCCAGTACTTC
cdr3_aa: CASSLDLGSSTQYF

j_call: TRBJ2-1
d_call: -
clone_size: -
v_call: TRBV5-1
cdr3_nt: TGCGCCAGCAGCTTGGAGGCCAATGAGCAGTTCTTC
cdr3_aa: CASSLEANEQFF

j_call: TRBJ2-7
d_call: -
clone_size: -
v_call: TRBV29-1
cdr3_nt: TGCAGCGTTGAAGTCCGCCAGTTAACTAGCTTTTTAACCTACGAGCAGTACTTC
cdr3_aa: CSVEVRQLTSFLTYEQYF

j_call: TRBJ2-7
d_call: TRBD1
clone_size: -
v_call: TRBV5-1
cdr3_nt: TGCGCCAGCAGCCCCAGGACAGGGACCTACGAGCAGTACTTC
cdr3_aa: CASSPRTGTYEQYF

j_call: TRBJ2-7
d_call: TRBD1
clone_size: -
v_call: TRBV15
cdr3_nt: TGTGCCACCAGCAGGGGACAGGGGATGCCTGAGCAGTACTTC
cdr3_aa: CATSRGQGMPEQYF

j_call: TRBJ2-7
d_call: -
clone_size: -
v_call: TRBV29-1
cdr3_nt: TGCAGCGTTGCTACGGGTGGCAGGTTCTACGAGCAGTACTTC
cdr3_aa: CSVATGGRFYEQYF

j_call: TRBJ1-5
d_call: -
clone_size: -
v_call: TRBV4-2
cdr3_nt: TGTGCCAGCAGGCCGACCTCCCGGAGCAATCAGCCCCAGCATTTT
cdr3_aa: CASRPTSRSNQPQHF

j_call: TRBJ2-1
d_call: -
clone_size: -
v_call: TRBV29-1
cdr3_nt: TGCAGCGTTTCCCTTTCTAATATAGGGATCAATGAGCAGTTCTTC
cdr3_aa: CSVSLSNIGINEQFF

j_call: TRBJ2-7
d_call: -
clone_size: -
v_call: TRBV2
cdr3_nt: TGTGCCAGCAGTGGGGGGCGACTGGAAGGGAGCGAGCAGTACTTC
cdr3_aa: CASSGGRLEGSEQYF

j_call: TRBJ2-7
d_call: -
clone_size: -
v_call: TRBV30
cdr3_nt: TGTGCCTGGAGTGTAAACCCGTTTGGCGAGCAGTACTTC
cdr3_aa: CAWSVNPFGEQYF

j_call: TRBJ1-5
d_call: TRBD1
clone_size: -
v_call: TRBV29-1
cdr3_nt: TGCAGCGTTTCGGCAGGACAGGGTCAGCCCCAGCATTTT
cdr3_aa: CSVSAGQGQPQHF

j_call: TRBJ2-7
d_call: -
clone_size: -
v_call: TRBV10-3
cdr3_nt: TGTGCCATCAGCTTCGGGAGCGGGTACGAGCAGTACTTC
cdr3_aa: CAISFGSGYEQYF

j_call: TRBJ2-7
d_call: -
clone_size: -
v_call: TRBV10-3
cdr3_nt: TGTGCCATCAGTGAGCGGTCGGGGCGACTATTC
cdr3_aa: CAISERSGRLF

j_call: TRBJ1-1
d_call: TRBD1
clone_size: -
v_call: TRBV9
cdr3_nt: TGTGCCAGCAGCGTAGCTACAGGGGCAGCTGAAGCTTTCTTT
cdr3_aa: CASSVATGAAEAFF

j_call: TRBJ2-7
d_call: -
clone_size: few
v_call: TRBV7-9
cdr3_nt: TGTGCCAGCAGCCTAGAGATCGGCGAGCAGTACTTC
cdr3_aa: CASSLEIGEQYF

j_call: TRBJ2-5
d_call: -
clone_size: -
v_call: TRBV6-6
cdr3_nt: TGTGCCAGCAGATGGGGGGGCCGGGGGCAAGAGACCCAGTACTTC
cdr3_aa: CASRWGGRGQETQYF

j_call: TRBJ2-7
d_call: TRBD2
clone_size: -
v_call: TRBV28
cdr3_nt: TGTGCCAGCAACGCTTTCACGGGAGGGCTGGACGAGCAGTACTTC
cdr3_aa: CASNAFTGGLDEQYF

j_call: TRBJ2-4
d_call: -
clone_size: -
v_call: TRBV29-1
cdr3_nt: TGCAGCGTTATTCAGGGTGCCGGCATTCAGTACTTC
cdr3_aa: CSVIQGAGIQYF

j_call: TRBJ2-7
d_call: -
clone_size: -
v_call: TRBV5-1
cdr3_nt: TGCGCCAGCAGCTTGGACGGGGGCTATCTTTCCTACGAGCAGTACTTC
cdr3_aa: CASSLDGGYLSYEQYF

j_call: TRBJ2-5
d_call: TRBD1
clone_size: -
v_call: TRBV6-5
cdr3_nt: TGTGCCAGCAGTAGGGGGACAGGGAGAGAGACCCAGTACTTC
cdr3_aa: CASSRGTGRETQYF

j_call: TRBJ2-3
d_call: -
clone_size: -
v_call: TRBV20-1
cdr3_nt: TGCAGTGCTAGGAGAGGGGATACGCAGTATTTT
cdr3_aa: CSARRGDTQYF

j_call: TRBJ2-7
d_call: TRBD1
clone_size: -
v_call: TRBV29-1
cdr3_nt: TGCAGCGTTGAAGACTTCGTGGACAGGGGTTACGAGCAGTACTTC
cdr3_aa: CSVEDFVDRGYEQYF

j_call: TRBJ2-4
d_call: -
clone_size: few
v_call: TRBV20-1
cdr3_nt: TGCAGTGCCAATACAGTGAACATTCAGTACTTC
cdr3_aa: CSANTVNIQYF

j_call: TRBJ1-2
d_call: TRBD1
clone_size: -
v_call: TRBV10-3
cdr3_nt: TGTGCCATCAGTACAGGGGGTCCGCCCCTGCGCTACACCTTC
cdr3_aa: CAISTGGPPLRYTF

j_call: TRBJ1-1
d_call: TRBD1
clone_size: -
v_call: TRBV2
cdr3_nt: TGTGCCAGCAGTCTGCTCGACAGGGAGAATCGAGCTTTCTTT
cdr3_aa: CASSLLDRENRAFF

j_call: TRBJ2-3
d_call: TRBD2
clone_size: -
v_call: TRBV11-2
cdr3_nt: TGTGCCAGCAGCCGGCTTTCGGGAGGCGGGAATACGCAGTATTTT
cdr3_aa: CASSRLSGGGNTQYF

j_call: TRBJ2-7
d_call: -
clone_size: few
v_call: TRBV5-6
cdr3_nt: TGTGCCAGCAAACCGACAGGACCCTACGAGCAGTACTTC
cdr3_aa: CASKPTGPYEQYF

j_call: TRBJ2-1
d_call: TRBD2
clone_size: -
v_call: TRBV2
cdr3_nt: TGTGCCAGCAGCGAAAGATCGCTAAGGGAGGGACTAGCGGCCCGCTACAATGAGCAGTTCTTC
cdr3_aa: CASSERSLREGLAARYNEQFF

j_call: TRBJ2-1
d_call: TRBD2
clone_size: -
v_call: TRBV9
cdr3_nt: TGTGCCAGCAGCCCGCGGATAGCGGGAGATCATGAGCAGTTCTTC
cdr3_aa: CASSPRIAGDHEQFF

j_call: TRBJ1-5
d_call: -
clone_size: once
v_call: TRBV5-1
cdr3_nt: TGCGCCAGCAGCTTGGGAAGTTATCAGCCCCAGCATTTT
cdr3_aa: CASSLGSYQPQHF

j_call: TRBJ2-6
d_call: -
clone_size: -
v_call: TRBV5-1
cdr3_nt: TGCGCCAGCAGTTTGTATTCTGGGGCCAACGTCCTGACTTTC
cdr3_aa: CASSLYSGANVLTF

j_call: TRBJ2-1
d_call: -
clone_size: -
v_call: TRBV6-5
cdr3_nt: TGTGCCAGCAGTTACTCGCCGGGGGACCGGGATGAGCAGTTCTTC
cdr3_aa: CASSYSPGDRDEQFF

j_call: TRBJ1-1
d_call: -
clone_size: -
v_call: TRBV29-1
cdr3_nt: TGCAGCTCCTCGAGGGATGGCACTGAAGCTTTCTTT
cdr3_aa: CSSSRDGTEAFF

j_call: TRBJ2-3
d_call: -
clone_size: -
v_call: TRBV27
cdr3_nt: TGTGCCAGCAGCCGCTTCCGGGTCGCCCGTGGCGCAGATACGCAGTATTTT
cdr3_aa: CASSRFRVARGADTQYF

j_call: TRBJ2-7
d_call: TRBD1
clone_size: -
v_call: TRBV5-1
cdr3_nt: TGCGCCAGCAGCTTGGCCGGTCGGACAGGGTCCCGCGAGCAGTACTTC
cdr3_aa: CASSLAGRTGSREQYF

j_call: TRBJ1-2
d_call: -
clone_size: few
v_call: TRBV30
cdr3_nt: TGTGCCTGGAGTACCCGGGGACGGCAAATTAACTATGGCTACACCTTC
cdr3_aa: CAWSTRGRQINYGYTF

j_call: TRBJ2-1
d_call: TRBD2
clone_size: -
v_call: TRBV5-1
cdr3_nt: TGCGCCAGCAGCTTGGGTCTGAGGGGACTAGCGGGAGGCAATGAGCAGTTCTTC
cdr3_aa: CASSLGLRGLAGGNEQFF

j_call: TRBJ2-7
d_call: -
clone_size: -
v_call: TRBV29-1
cdr3_nt: TGCAGCGTTTGTCACGGAAGGTCCTACGAGCAGTACTTC
cdr3_aa: CSVCHGRSYEQYF

j_call: TRBJ2-3
d_call: TRBD2
clone_size: -
v_call: TRBV28
cdr3_nt: TGTGCCAGCAGCCCCGGACTAGCCGGAGCTAGAGATACGCAGTATTTT
cdr3_aa: CASSPGLAGARDTQYF

j_call: TRBJ2-2
d_call: -
clone_size: -
v_call: TRBV6-6
cdr3_nt: TGTGCCAGCACGCCCCGCACCGGGGAGCTGTTTTTT
cdr3_aa: CASTPRTGELFF

j_call: TRBJ1-1
d_call: TRBD1
clone_size: -
v_call: TRBV29-1
cdr3_nt: TGCAGCGTGCCCGGACAGGGGCATCCTGAAGCTTTCTTT
cdr3_aa: CSVPGQGHPEAFF

j_call: TRBJ2-5
d_call: -
clone_size: -
v_call: TRBV6-5
cdr3_nt: TGTGCCAGCAGTGACCTCGGGGAGACCCAGTACTTC
cdr3_aa: CASSDLGETQYF

j_call: TRBJ2-1
d_call: TRBD2
clone_size: few
v_call: TRBV10-3
cdr3_nt: TGTGCCATCAGTCTGTCAGCGGGAGGCTCTGAGCAGTTCTTC
cdr3_aa: CAISLSAGGSEQFF

j_call: TRBJ2-7
d_call: TRBD1
clone_size: -
v_call: TRBV27
cdr3_nt: TGTGCCAGCAGTTTACTGGGACAGACCTACGAGCAGTACTTC
cdr3_aa: CASSLLGQTYEQYF

j_call: TRBJ1-5
d_call: -
clone_size: -
v_call: TRBV4-2
cdr3_nt: TGTGCCAGCAGCCAAGATATGGGAGGGTTTGGTCAGCCCCAGCATTTT
cdr3_aa: CASSQDMGGFGQPQHF

j_call: TRBJ1-2
d_call: -
clone_size: -
v_call: TRBV27
cdr3_nt: TGTGCCAGCAGTTTATCCGGGGTGGCAGTTTCCTATGGCTACACCTTC
cdr3_aa: CASSLSGVAVSYGYTF

j_call: TRBJ2-2
d_call: -
clone_size: few
v_call: TRBV14
cdr3_nt: TGTGCCAGCAGCAAAAGGCATACTCACACCGGGGAGCTGTTTTTT
cdr3_aa: CASSKRHTHTGELFF

j_call: TRBJ2-1
d_call: TRBD2
clone_size: -
v_call: TRBV27
cdr3_nt: TGTGCCAGCAGTTACCGGACTAGCGGGAGCGGTGAGCAGTTCTTC
cdr3_aa: CASSYRTSGSGEQFF

j_call: TRBJ1-1
d_call: -
clone_size: -
v_call: TRBV5-1
cdr3_nt: TGCGCCAGCAGCTTGGCGCCGCTATTGGAAGCTTTCTTT
cdr3_aa: CASSLAPLLEAFF

j_call: TRBJ2-1
d_call: TRBD1
clone_size: -
v_call: TRBV7-2
cdr3_nt: TGTGCCAGCAGCACACGACAGGGTATTACCTACAATGAGCAGTTCTTC
cdr3_aa: CASSTRQGITYNEQFF

j_call: TRBJ1-4
d_call: TRBD1
clone_size: -
v_call: TRBV25-1
cdr3_nt: TGTGCCAGCCAGAACAGGGGCGAAAAACTGTTTTTT
cdr3_aa: CASQNRGEKLFF

j_call: TRBJ2-7
d_call: TRBD2
clone_size: -
v_call: TRBV29-1
cdr3_nt: TGCAGCGTCAGACCCCTAGCGGGAGTCGGGGAGCAGTACTTC
cdr3_aa: CSVRPLAGVGEQYF

j_call: TRBJ2-5
d_call: TRBD1
clone_size: -
v_call: TRBV5-1
cdr3_nt: TGCGCCAGCAGACAGGGGAATCAAGAGACCCAGTACTTC
cdr3_aa: CASRQGNQETQYF